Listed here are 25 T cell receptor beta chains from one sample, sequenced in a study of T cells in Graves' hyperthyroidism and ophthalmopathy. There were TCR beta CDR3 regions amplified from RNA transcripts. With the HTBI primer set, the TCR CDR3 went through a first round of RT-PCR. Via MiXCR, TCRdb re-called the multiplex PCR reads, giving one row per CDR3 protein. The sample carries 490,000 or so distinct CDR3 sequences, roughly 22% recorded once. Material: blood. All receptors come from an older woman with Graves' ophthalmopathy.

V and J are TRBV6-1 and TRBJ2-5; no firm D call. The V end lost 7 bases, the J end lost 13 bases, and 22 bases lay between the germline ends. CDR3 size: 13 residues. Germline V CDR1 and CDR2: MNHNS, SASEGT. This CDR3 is CASTQSAPTPAYF. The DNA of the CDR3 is TGTGCCAGCACCCAAAGCGCCCCGACCCCGGCGTACTTC.

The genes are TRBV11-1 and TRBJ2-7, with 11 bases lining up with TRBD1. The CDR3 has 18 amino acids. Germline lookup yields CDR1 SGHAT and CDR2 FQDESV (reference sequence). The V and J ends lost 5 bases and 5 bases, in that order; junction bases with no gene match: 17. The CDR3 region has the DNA TGTGCCAGCAGCATAAGAGCTCCGGGACAGGGGGTGGTCCACGAGCAGTACTTC. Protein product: CASSIRAPGQGVVHEQYF.

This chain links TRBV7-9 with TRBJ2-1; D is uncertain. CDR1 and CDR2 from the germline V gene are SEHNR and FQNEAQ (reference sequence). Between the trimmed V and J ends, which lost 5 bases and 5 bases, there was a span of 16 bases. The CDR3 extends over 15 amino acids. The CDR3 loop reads CASSHTKGVDNEQFF. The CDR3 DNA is TGTGCCAGCAGCCACACTAAAGGTGTTGACAATGAGCAGTTCTTC.

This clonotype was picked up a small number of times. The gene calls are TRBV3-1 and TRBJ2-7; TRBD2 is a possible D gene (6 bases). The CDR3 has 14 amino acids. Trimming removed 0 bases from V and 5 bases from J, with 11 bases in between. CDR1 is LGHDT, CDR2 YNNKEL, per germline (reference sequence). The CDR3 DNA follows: TGTGCCAGCAGCCAAGAGGGAGGACCCCACGAGCAGTACTTC. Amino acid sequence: CASSQEGGPHEQYF.

The CDR3 nucleotides are TGTGCCAGCAGCTCCACTCAAACTACTAGCGGGAGGGAGACCCAGTACTTC. This encodes CASSSTQTTSGRETQYF. V gene TRBV9 combines with J gene TRBJ2-5; 12 nucleotides line up with TRBD2. J lost 5 bases, V lost 4 bases, and 12 bases had no gene match. Germline assignment: CDR1 SGDLS and CDR2 YYNGEE. The CDR3 covers 17 residues.

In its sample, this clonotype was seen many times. CDR3 bases: TGTGCCAGCAGTTTAGGGGGATCGAACTATGGCTACACCTTC. It translates to CASSLGGSNYGYTF. The chain recombines TRBV12-3 or TRBV12-4 with TRBJ1-2, with D unclear. The V end lost 1 base, the J end lost 2 bases, and 8 bases lay between the germline ends. The CDR3 contains 14 residues.

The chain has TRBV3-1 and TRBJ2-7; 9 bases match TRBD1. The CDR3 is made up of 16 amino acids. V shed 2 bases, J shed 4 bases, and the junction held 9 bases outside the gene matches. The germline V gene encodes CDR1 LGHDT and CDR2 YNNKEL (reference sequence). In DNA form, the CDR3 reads TGTGCCAGCAGCCAACCAGGGACAGGGACAGAGTACGAGCAGTACTTC. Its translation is CASSQPGTGTEYEQYF.

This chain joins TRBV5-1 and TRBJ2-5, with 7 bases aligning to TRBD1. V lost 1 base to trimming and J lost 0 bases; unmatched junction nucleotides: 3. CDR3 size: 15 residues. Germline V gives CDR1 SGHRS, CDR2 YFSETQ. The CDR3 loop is CASSLLGTDQETQYF. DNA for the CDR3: TGCGCCAGCAGCTTGCTCGGGACAGACCAAGAGACCCAGTACTTC.

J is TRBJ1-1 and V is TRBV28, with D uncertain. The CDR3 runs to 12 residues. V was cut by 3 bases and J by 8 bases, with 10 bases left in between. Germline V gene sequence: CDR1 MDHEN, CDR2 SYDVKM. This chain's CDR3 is CASSFPMREAFF. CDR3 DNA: TGTGCCAGCAGTTTCCCCATGAGAGAAGCTTTCTTT.

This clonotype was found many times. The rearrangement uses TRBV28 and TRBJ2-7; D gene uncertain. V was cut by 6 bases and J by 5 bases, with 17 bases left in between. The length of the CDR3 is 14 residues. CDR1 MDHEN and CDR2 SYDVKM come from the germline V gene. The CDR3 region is CASSELSPSNEQYF. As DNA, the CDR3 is TGTGCCAGCAGCGAACTCAGTCCGTCCAACGAGCAGTACTTC.

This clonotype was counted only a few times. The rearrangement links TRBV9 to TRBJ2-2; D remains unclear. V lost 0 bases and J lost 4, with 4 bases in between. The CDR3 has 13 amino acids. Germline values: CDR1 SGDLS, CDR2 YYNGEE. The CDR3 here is CASSVVPTGELFF. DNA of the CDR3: TGTGCCAGCAGCGTAGTCCCCACCGGGGAGCTGTTTTTT.

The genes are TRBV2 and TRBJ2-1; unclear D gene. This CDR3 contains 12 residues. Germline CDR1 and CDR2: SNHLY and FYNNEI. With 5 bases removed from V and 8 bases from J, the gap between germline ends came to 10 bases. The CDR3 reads CASSWSVDEQFF. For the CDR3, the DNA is TGTGCCAGCAGTTGGAGCGTGGATGAGCAGTTCTTC.

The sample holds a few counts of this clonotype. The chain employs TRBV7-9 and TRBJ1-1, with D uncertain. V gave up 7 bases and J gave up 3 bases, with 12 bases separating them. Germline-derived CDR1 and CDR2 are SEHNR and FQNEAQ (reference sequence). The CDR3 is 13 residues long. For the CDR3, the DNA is TGTGCCAGCACCCGGGCCCGCGACACTGAAGCTTTCTTT. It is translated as CASTRARDTEAFF.

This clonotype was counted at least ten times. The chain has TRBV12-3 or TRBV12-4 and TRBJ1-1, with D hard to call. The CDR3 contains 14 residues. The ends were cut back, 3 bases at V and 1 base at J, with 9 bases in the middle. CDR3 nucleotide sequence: TGTGCCAGCAGTTTCTCTACTTCGAACACTGAAGCTTTCTTT. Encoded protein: CASSFSTSNTEAFF.

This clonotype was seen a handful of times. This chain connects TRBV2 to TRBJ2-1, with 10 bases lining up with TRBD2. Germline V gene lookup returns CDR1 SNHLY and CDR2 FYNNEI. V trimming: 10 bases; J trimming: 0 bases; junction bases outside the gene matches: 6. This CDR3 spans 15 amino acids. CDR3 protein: CANAGLAYSYNEQFF. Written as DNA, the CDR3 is TGTGCCAACGCGGGACTAGCGTACTCCTACAATGAGCAGTTCTTC. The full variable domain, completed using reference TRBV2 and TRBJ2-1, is EPEVTQTPSHQVTQMGQEVILRCVPISNHLYFYWYRQILGQKVEFLVSFYNNEISEKSEIFDDQFSVERPDGSNFTLKIRSTKLEDSAMYFCANAGLAYSYNEQFFGPGTRLTVL.

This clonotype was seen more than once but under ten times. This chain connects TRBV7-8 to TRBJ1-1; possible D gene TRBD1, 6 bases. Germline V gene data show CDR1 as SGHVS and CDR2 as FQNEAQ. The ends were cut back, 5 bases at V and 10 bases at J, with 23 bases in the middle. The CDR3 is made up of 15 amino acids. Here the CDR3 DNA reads TGTGCCAGCAGCGGGCCTCGGGGGGCGCAAAATCGAGCTTTCTTT. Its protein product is CASSGPRGAQNRAFF.

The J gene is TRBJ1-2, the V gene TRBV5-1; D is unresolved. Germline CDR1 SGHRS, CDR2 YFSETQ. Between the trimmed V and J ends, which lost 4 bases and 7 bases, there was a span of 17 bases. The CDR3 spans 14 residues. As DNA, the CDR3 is TGCGCCAGCAGCGCCGACGGACGCCGGCCTGGCTACACCTTC. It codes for CASSADGRRPGYTF.

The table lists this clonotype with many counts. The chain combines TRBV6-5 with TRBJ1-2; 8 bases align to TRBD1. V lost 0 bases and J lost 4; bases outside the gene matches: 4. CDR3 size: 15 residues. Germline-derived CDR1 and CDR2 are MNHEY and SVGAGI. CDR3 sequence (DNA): TGTGCCAGCAGTTACTCGCAGGGGGCAAGCTATGGCTACACCTTC. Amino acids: CASSYSQGASYGYTF.

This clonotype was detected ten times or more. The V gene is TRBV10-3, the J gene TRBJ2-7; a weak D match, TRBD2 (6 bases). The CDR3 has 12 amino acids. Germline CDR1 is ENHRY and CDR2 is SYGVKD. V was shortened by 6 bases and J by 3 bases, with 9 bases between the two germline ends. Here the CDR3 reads CAIRGTGYEQYF. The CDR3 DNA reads TGTGCCATCAGGGGGACTGGCTACGAGCAGTACTTC.

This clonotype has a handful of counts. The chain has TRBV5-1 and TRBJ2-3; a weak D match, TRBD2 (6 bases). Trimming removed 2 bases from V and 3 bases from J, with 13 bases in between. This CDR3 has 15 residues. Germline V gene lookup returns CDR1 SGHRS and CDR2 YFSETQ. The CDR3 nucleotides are TGCGCCAGCAGCTTCGGGGGAGAGGGAACAGATACGCAGTATTTT. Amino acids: CASSFGGEGTDTQYF.

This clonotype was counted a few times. This CDR3 reads CASSVGTSGSRAQYF. The DNA for the CDR3 is TGTGCCAGCAGTGTCGGGACTAGCGGGAGTCGGGCCCAGTACTTC. V is TRBV25-1 and J is TRBJ2-5, with 14 bases that match TRBD2. Germline-derived CDR1 and CDR2 are MGHDK and SYGVNS. The CDR3 is 15 amino acids. V lost 4 bases, J lost 9 bases, and 7 bases stayed unmatched.

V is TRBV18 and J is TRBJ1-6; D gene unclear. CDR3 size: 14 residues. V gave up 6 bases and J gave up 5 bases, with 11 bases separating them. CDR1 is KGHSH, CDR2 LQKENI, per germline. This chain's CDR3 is CASSPATNNSPLHF. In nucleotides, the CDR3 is TGTGCCAGCTCGCCGGCCACAAATAATTCACCCCTCCACTTT.

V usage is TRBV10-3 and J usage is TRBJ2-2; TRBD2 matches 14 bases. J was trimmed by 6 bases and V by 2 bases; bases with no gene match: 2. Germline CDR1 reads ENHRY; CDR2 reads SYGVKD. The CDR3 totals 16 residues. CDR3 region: CAISEETSGRAGELFF. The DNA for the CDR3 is TGTGCCATCAGTGAGGAGACTAGCGGGAGGGCCGGGGAGCTGTTTTTT.

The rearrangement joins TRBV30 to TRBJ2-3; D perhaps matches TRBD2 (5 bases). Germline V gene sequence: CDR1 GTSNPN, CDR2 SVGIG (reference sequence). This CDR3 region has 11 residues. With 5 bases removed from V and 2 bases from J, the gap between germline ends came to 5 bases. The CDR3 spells CAWDYTDTQYF. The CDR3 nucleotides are TGTGCCTGGGACTACACAGATACGCAGTATTTT. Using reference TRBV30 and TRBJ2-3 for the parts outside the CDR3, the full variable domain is SQTIHQWPATLVQPVGSPLSLECTVEGTSNPNLYWYRQAAGRGLQLLFYSVGIGQISSEVPQNLSASRPQDRQFILSSKKLLLSDSGFYLCAWDYTDTQYFGPGTRLTVL.

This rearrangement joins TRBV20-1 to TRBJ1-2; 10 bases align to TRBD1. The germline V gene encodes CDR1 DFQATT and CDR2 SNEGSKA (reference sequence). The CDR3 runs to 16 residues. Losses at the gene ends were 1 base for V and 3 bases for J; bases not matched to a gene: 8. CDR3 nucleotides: TGCAGTGCTAGAGGTCTGGGACAGGGGCTCGACTATGGCTACACCTTC. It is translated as CSARGLGQGLDYGYTF.